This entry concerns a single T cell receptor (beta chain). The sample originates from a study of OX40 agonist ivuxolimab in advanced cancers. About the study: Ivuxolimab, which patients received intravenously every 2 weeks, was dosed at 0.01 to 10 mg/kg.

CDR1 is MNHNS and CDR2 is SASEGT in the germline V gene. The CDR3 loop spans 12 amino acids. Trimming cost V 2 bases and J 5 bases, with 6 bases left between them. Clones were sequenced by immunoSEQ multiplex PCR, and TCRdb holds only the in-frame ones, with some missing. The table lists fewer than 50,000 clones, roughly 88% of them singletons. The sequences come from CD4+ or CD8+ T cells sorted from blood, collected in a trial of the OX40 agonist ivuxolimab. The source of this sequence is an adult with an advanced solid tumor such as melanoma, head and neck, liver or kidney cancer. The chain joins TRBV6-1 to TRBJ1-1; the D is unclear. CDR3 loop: CASSEPLTEAFF. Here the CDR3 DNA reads TGTGCCAGCAGTGAACCCTTGACTGAAGCTTTCTTT.